These 6 T cell receptor beta chains came from one sample sequenced in a study of tumor-infiltrating lymphocytes in primary liver carcinoma. For each extraction, RNA and DNA were obtained together from about 20-30 mg of unsorted bulk tissue. TCR beta cDNA was made from 500 ng total RNA with a constant-region primer. Construction of TCR beta libraries relied on three successive nested multiplex PCR rounds employing slightly modified ARM-PCR. TRBV1-TRBV30 forward primers paired with a C-beta reverse primer drove the first two PCR rounds, approximately 11 cycles each. Via MiXCR, TCRdb re-called the multiplex PCR reads, giving one row per CDR3 protein. Of tens of thousands of distinct CDR3 sequences in the sample, less than 75% were seen once. The source material was liver tumor tissue from sampling region 5. Subset in this sample: tumor region T5, tumor centre. Source of these receptors: a man between 40 and 49 years old with primary liver carcinoma and hepatitis B virus infection.

This clonotype has a count of ten or more. The genes are TRBV12-3 or TRBV12-4 and TRBJ2-2, with TRBD1 matching over 8 bases. The CDR3 sequence is 16 residues long. V shed 6 bases, J shed 4 bases, and the junction held 10 bases outside the gene matches. The CDR3 loop is CASSSRQGTSTGELFF. The CDR3 DNA is TGTGCCAGCAGCTCAAGACAGGGGACGAGCACCGGGGAGCTGTTTTTT.

This chain uses TRBV29-1 with TRBJ1-2; D is perhaps TRBD1 (6 bases). There are 13 residues in the CDR3. The V gene's germline CDR1 is SQVTM and CDR2 ANQGSEA. CDR3 amino acids: CSSAGVLYYGYTF. CDR3 nucleotide sequence: TGCAGTTCGGCAGGGGTTCTATACTATGGCTACACCTTC. Together with reference TRBV29-1 and TRBJ1-2, the CDR3 gives the full variable domain: SAVISQKPSRDICQRGTSLTIQCQVDSQVTMMFWYRQQPGQSLTLIATANQGSEATYESGFVIDKFPISRPNLTFSTLTVSNMSPEDSSIYLCSSAGVLYYGYTFGSGTRLTVV.

The chain has TRBV4-2 and TRBJ2-7, with a possible D match to TRBD2 (6 bases). V lost 1 base, J lost 6 bases, and 16 bases lay in between. The CDR3 sequence is 15 residues long. Germline CDR1 is LGHNA and CDR2 is YNFKEQ. CDR3 nucleotide sequence: TGTGCCAGCAGCCAAGCCGGGACTGCAGTTGGCGAGCAGTACTTC. This sequence encodes CASSQAGTAVGEQYF.

A remark on this clonotype: This clone may be a read error of a much larger clone one base away. The gene calls are TRBV7-9 and TRBJ2-2, with D perhaps matching TRBD2 (5 bases). This CDR3 has 16 residues. The V and J ends lost 3 bases and 7 bases respectively, with 18 bases between them. The germline CDR1 and CDR2 sequences are SEHNR and FQNEAQ (reference sequence). CDR3 DNA: TGTGCCAGCAGCTTGAGGCTAGTGGGAGCAAGCGGGGAGCTGTTTTTT. Translating gives CASSLRLVGASGELFF.

Regarding this clonotype: A junction end diverges from the germline sequence, so it may reflect a read error. V and J are TRBV6-6 and TRBJ1-1; D remains ambiguous. This CDR3 is 12 amino acids long. CDR1 MNHNY and CDR2 SVGAGI come from the germline V gene (reference sequence). CDR3: CVSSYGPTESFF. CDR3 DNA sequence: TGTGTCAGCAGTTACGGGCCCACCGAATCCTTCTTT.

Concerning this clonotype itself: A junction boundary mismatches the germline segment, possibly from a read error. This chain joins TRBV6-1 and TRBJ2-7, with D hard to call. In germline, CDR1 is MNHNS, CDR2 SASEGT. This CDR3 is built from 13 residues. In DNA, the CDR3 is TGTGTCAGCAATGTAGGGTCCTCAGGCGAGCAGTACTTC. Translation: CVSNVGSSGEQYF.